The T cell receptor beta chain under discussion was sequenced for a study of cytomegalovirus exposure and HLA in healthy donors. Study-wide findings and caveats: The classifier reportedly diagnosed cytomegalovirus status with high specificity and sensitivity.

A note on this clone: What it recognizes is unknown.

Both 60 Vbeta primers and 13 Jbeta primers went into the PCR. This table comes from immunoSEQ multiplex PCR, and its TCRdb copy is limited to in-frame clones, with some not included. The sample consists of some 150,000 clones, over 60% of them appearing once. Germline trimming cut 11 bases from V and 6 bases from J; bases unmatched to any gene: 9. CDR3 length: 14 amino acids. Germline loops: CDR1 SGHNT, CDR2 YENEEA. The chain is built from TRBV11-3 and TRBJ2-2, with 10 bases aligning to TRBD1. The sequencing input was PBMCs. This TCR derives from a woman in her thirties or forties in good health and CMV-seronegative. In DNA form, the CDR3 reads TGTGCCGGGTCGACAGGGGGCGCATCCGGGGAGCTGTTTTTT. It encodes CAGSTGGASGELFF.